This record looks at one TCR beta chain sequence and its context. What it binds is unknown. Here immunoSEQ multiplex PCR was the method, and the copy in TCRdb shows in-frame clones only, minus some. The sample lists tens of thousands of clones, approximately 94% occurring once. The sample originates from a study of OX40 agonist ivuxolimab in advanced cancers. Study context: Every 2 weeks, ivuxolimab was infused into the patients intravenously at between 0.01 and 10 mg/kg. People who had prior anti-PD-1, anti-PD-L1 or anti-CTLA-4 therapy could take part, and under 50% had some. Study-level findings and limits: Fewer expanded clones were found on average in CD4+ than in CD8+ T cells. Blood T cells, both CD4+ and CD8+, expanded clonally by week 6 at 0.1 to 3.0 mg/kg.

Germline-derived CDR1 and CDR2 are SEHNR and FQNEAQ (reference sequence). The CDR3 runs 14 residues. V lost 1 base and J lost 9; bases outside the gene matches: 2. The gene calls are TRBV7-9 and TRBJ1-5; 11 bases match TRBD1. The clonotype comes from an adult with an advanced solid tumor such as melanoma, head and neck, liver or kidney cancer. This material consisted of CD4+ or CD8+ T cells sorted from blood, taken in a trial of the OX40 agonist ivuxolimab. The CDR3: CASSLGDRGAPQHF. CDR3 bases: TGTGCCAGCAGCTTAGGGGACAGGGGGGCGCCCCAGCATTTT.